Only a few counts were recorded for the clone carrying this TCR beta chain. Its target is unknown. This record belongs to a study of T-cell reconstitution after alpha-beta-depleted transplantation in children. It was with unique molecular identifiers that the TCRbeta library was prepared. From the PCR reads, TCRdb called clonotypes with MiXCR, one entry per CDR3 protein. Found here are around 960,000 distinct CDR3 sequences, under 30% of them singletons; the top ten hold under 30%. The study, taken as a whole, reports: Diversity of TCRbeta at day 60 was high in some patients, arising from surviving recipient T cells and thymic progenitors. Newly generated T cells supplied most T-cell counts and diversity one year post-transplant. After transplant, at about two months, alpha-beta T cells were reportedly derived from several hundred expanded graft clones.

V lost 3 bases to trimming and J lost 4 bases; unmatched junction nucleotides: 3. Per germline, CDR1 LGHNA and CDR2 YNFKEQ. The CDR3 covers 15 residues. This sample comprised PBMCs, mostly from graft donor cells, obtained 360 days after TCRalphabeta/CD19-depleted stem cell transplant. The receptor was isolated from a boy less than two years old who had a stem cell transplant for SCID, so the T cells may come from the graft donor. The rearrangement uses TRBV4-2 and TRBJ2-1, with TRBD2 matching 10 bases. The DNA of the CDR3 is TGTGCCAGCAGCCAGGGACTAGCGTTTTACAATGAGCAGTTCTTC. Amino acids: CASSQGLAFYNEQFF.